These 26 T cell receptor beta chains were all obtained from the same sample, sequenced in a study of T cell changes during pregnancy in multiple sclerosis. Sequencing used immunoSEQ multiplex PCR; TCRdb keeps in-frame clones, though not all of them. The sample has fewer than 55,000 clones; almost 90% are singletons. The sample in question was peripheral blood, obtained after pregnancy. Every receptor here comes from a female donor in good health, enrolled as a control in a pregnancy study.

This sequence joins TRBV5-6 and TRBJ2-2; 7 bases align to TRBD1. The CDR3 is made up of 17 amino acids. V shed 4 bases, J shed 0 bases, and the junction held 9 bases outside the gene matches. The V gene's germline CDR1 is SGHDT and CDR2 YYEEEE. The CDR3 sequence is CASSHRDRKSNTGELFF. The CDR3 region has the DNA TGTGCCAGCAGCCACAGGGACAGAAAATCGAACACCGGGGAGCTGTTTTTT.

V usage is TRBV11-2 and J usage is TRBJ2-3, with D perhaps matching TRBD2 (7 bases). V shed 4 bases and J shed 9 bases, with 14 bases lying between them. This CDR3 region has 13 residues. Germline V gene data show CDR1 as SGHAT and CDR2 as FQNNGV. The CDR3 DNA is TGTGCCAGCAGCTCGATAAGGGGGGGGACGCAGTATTTT. Its protein is CASSSIRGGTQYF. Full variable domain (rest looked up from reference TRBV11-2 and TRBJ2-3): EAGVAQSPRYKIIEKRQSVAFWCNPISGHATLYWYQQILGQGPKLLIQFQNNGVVDDSQLPKDRFSAERLKGVDSTLKIQPAKLEDSAVYLCASSSIRGGTQYFGPGTRLTVL.

The CDR3 sequence: CASSQDLSDWYNEQFF. CDR3 nucleotides: TGCGCCAGCAGCCAAGATCTAAGCGACTGGTACAATGAGCAGTTCTTC. The chain is built from TRBV4-1 and TRBJ2-1; D remains unclear. Deletions cut 0 bases from V and 4 bases from J, with 13 bases between. This CDR3 is built from 16 residues. In germline, CDR1 is MGHRA, CDR2 YSYEKL.

The rearrangement links TRBV5-1 to TRBJ2-3; 7 bases line up with TRBD2. The V gene's germline CDR1 is SGHRS and CDR2 YFSETQ. V shed 6 bases and J 2 bases; nucleotides not matched to a gene: 9. This CDR3 spans 15 amino acids. The CDR3 DNA reads as TGCGCCAGCACCCCGATGGGGGGGTACACAGATACGCAGTATTTT. Translated: CASTPMGGYTDTQYF.

Regarding this clone: Other DNA sequences in the same sample also yield this CDR3. The chain is built from TRBV19 and TRBJ1-1, with 8 positions matching TRBD1. With V trimmed by 4 bases and J by 2 bases, 0 bases remained unmatched. The CDR3 loop spans 13 amino acids. Germline V gives CDR1 LNHDA, CDR2 SQIVND (reference sequence). CDR3 residues: CASSTGGNTEAFF. DNA for the CDR3: TGTGCCAGTAGTACAGGGGGCAACACTGAAGCTTTCTTT. The whole variable domain, remainder taken from reference TRBV19 and TRBJ1-1, is DGGITQSPKYLFRKEGQNVTLSCEQNLNHDAMYWYRQDPGQGLRLIYYSQIVNDFQKGDIAEGYSVSREKKESFPLTVTSAQKNPTAFYLCASSTGGNTEAFFGQGTRLTVV.

The chain uses TRBV5-4 and TRBJ1-2; D not resolved. Germline V CDR1 and CDR2: SGHNT, YYREEE (reference sequence). V was pared by 5 bases and J by 8 bases, with 13 bases between. The CDR3 totals 12 residues. Here the CDR3 DNA reads TGTGCCAGCAGTTGGTCGGCGCGGGGCTACACCTTC. This encodes CASSWSARGYTF.

The V gene is TRBV11-2, the J gene TRBJ1-6; D not certain. The length of the CDR3 is 14 residues. V lost 2 bases and J 8 bases, leaving 10 bases between the germline ends. CDR1 and CDR2 (germline): SGHAT, FQNNGV. The CDR3 nucleotides are TGTGCCAGCAGCTTATCTGTCGGGGATTCACCCCTCCACTTT. It is translated as CASSLSVGDSPLHF.

V gene TRBV10-1 combines with J gene TRBJ2-7; 9 nucleotides match TRBD2. The ends lost 2 bases at V and 6 bases at J; junction bases unmatched: 5. CDR3 length equals 14 residues. The germline V gene has CDR1 WNHNN and CDR2 SYGVQD (reference sequence). Here the CDR3 DNA reads TGCGCCAGCAGTGAGGCGGGAGGGCCAGGCGAGCAGTACTTC. This translates into CASSEAGGPGEQYF.

In the case of this clone: At one of its ends the junction is not consistent with the germline gene, which may arise from a read error. The V and J genes are TRBV2 and TRBJ1-2; 8 bases are shared with TRBD1. The germline V gene encodes CDR1 SNHLY and CDR2 FYNNEI. The CDR3 is 14 amino acids. The CDR3 region has the DNA TGTGCCAGCAGTGTAGACGGGACAGGCTATGGCTACATCTTC. Amino acid sequence: CASSVDGTGYGYIF.

The CDR3 here is CASSETPDRTEAFF. DNA of the CDR3: TGCGCCAGCAGCGAAACCCCCGACAGAACTGAAGCTTTCTTT. The genes are TRBV5-1 and TRBJ1-1, with D perhaps TRBD1 (5 bases). From germline, CDR1 is SGHRS and CDR2 YFSETQ. CDR3 size: 14 residues. The V and J ends lost 4 bases and 5 bases respectively, with 15 bases between them.

The chain joins TRBV5-4 to TRBJ2-7, with TRBD2 identical over 11 bases. CDR1 SGHNT and CDR2 YYREEE come from the germline V gene (reference sequence). CDR3 size: 15 residues. V was clipped by 4 bases and J by 1 base; unmatched bases: 4. The CDR3 nucleotides are TGTGCCAGCAGCCTAACTAGCGGGGGATCCTACGAGCAGTACTTC. Encoded protein: CASSLTSGGSYEQYF.

The chain links TRBV18 to TRBJ1-2, with TRBD1 identical over 7 bases. CDR1 and CDR2 (germline): KGHSH, LQKENI. There are 14 residues in the CDR3. Unmatched junction bases numbered 0, after V lost 2 bases and J lost 0 bases. Written as DNA, the CDR3 is TGTGCCAGCTCACCAGGACAGGCTAACTATGGCTACACCTTC. Its protein is CASSPGQANYGYTF.

This chain uses TRBV2 with TRBJ2-2; the D gene is possibly TRBD1 (6 bases). The CDR3 is 16 residues long. Per the germline V gene, CDR1 is SNHLY and CDR2 is FYNNEI. Trimming stripped 8 bases from V and 2 bases from J, with 18 bases between. CDR3 amino acids: CASELDRHLNTGELFF. In nucleotides, the CDR3 is TGTGCCAGCGAACTTGACAGGCACTTAAACACCGGGGAGCTGTTTTTT.

The DNA for the CDR3 is TGTGCCAGCAGCCAGGCTGGGACTAGCGGGGCCACAGATACGCAGTATTTT. Encoded protein: CASSQAGTSGATDTQYF. The chain is built from TRBV4-2 and TRBJ2-3, with TRBD2 matching 13 bases. The J segment lost 2 bases and the V segment lost 3 bases, leaving 5 bases of the junction unmatched. From germline, CDR1 is LGHNA and CDR2 YNFKEQ. The CDR3 sequence is 17 residues long.

The J gene is TRBJ2-5, the V gene TRBV4-1; 10 nucleotides align to TRBD1. J was trimmed by 4 bases and V by 4 bases; bases with no gene match: 12. This CDR3 is 17 amino acids long. In germline, CDR1 is MGHRA, CDR2 YSYEKL. CDR3 in amino acids: CASSPMGTGEGIETQYF. The CDR3 DNA reads as TGCGCCAGCAGCCCGATGGGGACAGGGGAAGGAATAGAGACCCAGTACTTC.

In its sample, this clone was seen once. J is TRBJ1-2 and V is TRBV28; 8 bases align to TRBD1. Per germline, CDR1 MDHEN and CDR2 SYDVKM. The CDR3 has 14 amino acids. V shed 7 bases, J shed 7 bases, and the junction held 11 bases outside the gene matches. The CDR3: CASTLDRVVGGYTF. In DNA form, the CDR3 reads TGTGCCAGCACCCTGGACAGGGTGGTCGGTGGCTACACCTTC.

The rearrangement links TRBV18 to TRBJ2-4; D ambiguous. V was shortened by 1 base and J by 6 bases, with 10 bases between the two germline ends. This CDR3 has 14 amino acids. Germline V gene lookup returns CDR1 KGHSH and CDR2 LQKENI. The CDR3 reads CASSPLQALNIQYF. The DNA of the CDR3 is TGTGCCAGCTCACCACTGCAAGCTCTAAACATTCAGTACTTC.

The gene calls are TRBV6-4 and TRBJ1-6, with 8 bases identical to TRBD1. Trimming at V came to 5 bases and at J to 5 bases, leaving 5 bases not matched to a gene. The CDR3 consists of 15 residues. CDR1 is MRHNA, CDR2 SNTAGT, per germline. As DNA, the CDR3 is TGTGCCAGCAGTTTTGGACAGGGAGATAATTCACCCCTCCACTTT. Translation: CASSFGQGDNSPLHF.

J is TRBJ2-3 and V is TRBV28, with TRBD2 identical over 9 bases. V lost 7 bases and J lost 4; bases outside the gene matches: 15. This CDR3 is built from 17 residues. The V gene's germline CDR1 is MDHEN and CDR2 SYDVKM. CDR3 residues: CASKWGGLAGTSDTQYF. CDR3 in DNA: TGTGCCAGCAAGTGGGGAGGTCTAGCGGGAACTTCAGATACGCAGTATTTT.

This chain connects TRBV14 to TRBJ2-7, with 12 bases lining up with TRBD2. The CDR3 spans 14 residues. The germline V gene has CDR1 SGHDN and CDR2 FVKESK. The V segment lost 4 bases and the J segment 6 bases; nucleotides outside the gene matches: 4. The CDR3, as DNA: TGTGCCAGCAGCCGAACGGGACTAGCGGGCGAGCAGTACTTC. It encodes CASSRTGLAGEQYF. The entire variable domain, with the rest obtained from reference TRBV14 and TRBJ2-7, is as follows: EAGVTQFPSHSVIEKGQTVTLRCDPISGHDNLYWYRRVMGKEIKFLLHFVKESKQDESGMPNNRFLAERTGGTYSTLKVQPAELEDSGVYFCASSRTGLAGEQYFGPGTRLTVT.

Remarks on this clone: One junction end does not reproduce the germline sequence, and a read error may be involved. CDR3 protein: CASSPNRLVSHEQYF. CDR3 bases: TGCGCCAGCAGCCCAAATCGACTAGTCTCCCACGAGCAGTACTTC. The chain employs TRBV5-1 and TRBJ2-7; TRBD2 is a possible D gene (6 bases). The CDR3 has 15 amino acids. Germline lookup yields CDR1 SGHRS and CDR2 YFSETQ.

V gene TRBV6-8 combines with J gene TRBJ2-2; possible D gene TRBD2, 5 bases. The CDR3 sequence is 17 residues long. Germline CDR1 and CDR2: MNHGY and SAAAGT. V lost 2 bases and J 0 bases, leaving 13 bases between the germline ends. The CDR3 coding sequence is TGTGCCAGCAGTTACGGCGAGGGTCCCTCGAACACCGGGGAGCTGTTTTTT. It codes for CASSYGEGPSNTGELFF.

This clone was counted a few times. The gene calls are TRBV10-2 and TRBJ1-5; D is perhaps TRBD1 (6 bases). The CDR3 has 13 amino acids. Germline values: CDR1 WSHSY, CDR2 SAAADI. Deletions cut 7 bases from V and 1 base from J, with 8 bases between. CDR3 nucleotides: TGCGCCAGCACTGGACAGAGCAATCAGCCCCAGCATTTT. Translating gives CASTGQSNQPQHF.

This sequence joins TRBV6-5 and TRBJ2-7, with a weak D call TRBD1 (6 bases). Trimming cost V 6 bases and J 0 bases, with 15 bases left between them. CDR3 length: 15 residues. CDR1 is MNHEY and CDR2 is SVGAGI in the germline V gene. The CDR3 DNA reads TGTGCCAGCAGCATCAGGGGAGATTTCTCCTACGAGCAGTACTTC. It yields the protein CASSIRGDFSYEQYF.

This clone was found once. The chain joins TRBV10-3 to TRBJ2-7; TRBD1 matches at 8 bases. The CDR3 length is 15 residues. The V and J ends lost 7 bases and 5 bases, in that order; junction bases with no gene match: 13. CDR1 ENHRY and CDR2 SYGVKD come from the germline V gene. CDR3 loop: CAITTDRERGHEQYF. CDR3 sequence (DNA): TGTGCCATCACCACGGACAGGGAACGAGGCCACGAGCAGTACTTC.

This clone was found once. The V gene is TRBV28, the J gene TRBJ1-2; D gene uncertain. CDR1 and CDR2 (germline): MDHEN, SYDVKM. The CDR3 totals 13 residues. The V gene lost 3 bases and the J gene lost 6 bases, with 11 bases spanning the gap. For the CDR3, the DNA is TGTGCCAGCAGTTTCGGGGTGGCAAATGGCTACACCTTC. Its protein product is CASSFGVANGYTF.